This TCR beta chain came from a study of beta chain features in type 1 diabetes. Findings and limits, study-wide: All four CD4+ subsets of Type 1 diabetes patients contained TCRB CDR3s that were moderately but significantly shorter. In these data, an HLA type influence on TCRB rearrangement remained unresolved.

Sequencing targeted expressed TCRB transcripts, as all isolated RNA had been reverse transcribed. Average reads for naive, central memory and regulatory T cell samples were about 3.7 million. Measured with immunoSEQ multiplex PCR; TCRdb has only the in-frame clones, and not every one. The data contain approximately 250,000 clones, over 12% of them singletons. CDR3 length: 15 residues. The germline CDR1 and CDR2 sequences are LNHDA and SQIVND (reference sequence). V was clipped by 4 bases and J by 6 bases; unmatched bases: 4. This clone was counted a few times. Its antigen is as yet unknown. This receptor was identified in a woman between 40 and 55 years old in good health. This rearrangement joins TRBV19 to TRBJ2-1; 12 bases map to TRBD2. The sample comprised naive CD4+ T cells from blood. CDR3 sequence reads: CASSNPSGGANEQFF. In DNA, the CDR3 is TGTGCCAGTAGTAATCCTAGCGGGGGGGCCAATGAGCAGTTCTTC.